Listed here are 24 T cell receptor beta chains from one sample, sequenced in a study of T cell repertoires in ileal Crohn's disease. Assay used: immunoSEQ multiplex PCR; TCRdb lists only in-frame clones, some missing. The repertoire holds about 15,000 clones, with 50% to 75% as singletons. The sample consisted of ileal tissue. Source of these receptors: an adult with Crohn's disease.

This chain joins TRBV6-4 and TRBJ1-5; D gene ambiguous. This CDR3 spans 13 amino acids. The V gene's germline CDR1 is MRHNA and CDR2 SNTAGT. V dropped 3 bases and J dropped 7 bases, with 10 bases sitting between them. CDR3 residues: CASSEGSQQPQHF. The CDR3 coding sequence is TGTGCCAGCAGTGAAGGGAGCCAACAGCCCCAGCATTTT.

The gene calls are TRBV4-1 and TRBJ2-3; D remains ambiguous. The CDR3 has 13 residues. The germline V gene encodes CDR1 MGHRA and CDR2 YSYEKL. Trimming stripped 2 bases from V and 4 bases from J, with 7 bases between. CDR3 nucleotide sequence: TGCGCCAGCAGCCAACAAATAGCAGATACGCAGTATTTT. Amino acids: CASSQQIADTQYF.

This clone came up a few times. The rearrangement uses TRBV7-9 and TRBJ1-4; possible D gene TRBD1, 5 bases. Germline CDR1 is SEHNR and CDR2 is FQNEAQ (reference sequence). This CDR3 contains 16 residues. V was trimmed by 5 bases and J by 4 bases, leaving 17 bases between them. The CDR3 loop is CASSPGNAGGNEKLFF. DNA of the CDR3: TGTGCCAGCAGCCCCGGAAATGCCGGGGGTAATGAAAAACTGTTTTTT.

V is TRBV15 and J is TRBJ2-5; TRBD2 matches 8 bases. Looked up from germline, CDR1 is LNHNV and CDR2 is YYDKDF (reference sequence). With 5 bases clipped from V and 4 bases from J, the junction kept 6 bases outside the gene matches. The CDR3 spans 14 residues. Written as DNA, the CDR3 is TGTGCCACCAGCTCGAGCGGGAGTCTAGAGACCCAGTACTTC. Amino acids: CATSSSGSLETQYF.

CDR3 DNA: TGTGCCAGCTCACCATGGGGAGGCTACGAGCAGTACTTC. Translating it yields CASSPWGGYEQYF. The chain combines TRBV18 with TRBJ2-7; D is possibly TRBD2 (6 bases). The CDR3 is made up of 13 amino acids. Germline lookup yields CDR1 KGHSH and CDR2 LQKENI. V was shortened by 2 bases and J by 3 bases, with 8 bases between the two germline ends. The full variable domain, in which reference TRBV18 and TRBJ2-7 provide the parts outside the CDR3, is NAGVMQNPRHLVRRRGQEARLRCSPMKGHSHVYWYRQLPEEGLKFMVYLQKENIIDESGMPKERFSAEFPKEGPSILRIQQVVRGDSAAYFCASSPWGGYEQYFGPGTRLTVT.

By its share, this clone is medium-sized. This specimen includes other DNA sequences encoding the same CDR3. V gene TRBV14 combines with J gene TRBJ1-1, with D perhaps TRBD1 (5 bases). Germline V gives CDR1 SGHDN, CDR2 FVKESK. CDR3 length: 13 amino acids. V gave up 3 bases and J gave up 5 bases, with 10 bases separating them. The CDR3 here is CASSQIQGTEAFF. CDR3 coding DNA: TGTGCCAGCAGCCAGATTCAGGGTACTGAAGCTTTCTTT.

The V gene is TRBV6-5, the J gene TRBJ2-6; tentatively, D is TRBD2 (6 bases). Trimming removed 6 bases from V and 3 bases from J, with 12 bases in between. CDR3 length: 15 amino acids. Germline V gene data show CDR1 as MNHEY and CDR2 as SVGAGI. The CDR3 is CASSRLVFGANVLTF. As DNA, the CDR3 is TGTGCCAGCAGCCGACTAGTTTTTGGGGCCAACGTCCTGACTTTC.

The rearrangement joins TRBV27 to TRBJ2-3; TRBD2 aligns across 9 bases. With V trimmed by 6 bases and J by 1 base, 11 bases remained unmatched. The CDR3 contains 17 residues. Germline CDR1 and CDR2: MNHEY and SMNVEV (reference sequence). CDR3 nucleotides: TGTGCCAGCAGATCGCTTAGCGGGAGCCAACGCACAGATACGCAGTATTTT. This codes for CASRSLSGSQRTDTQYF.

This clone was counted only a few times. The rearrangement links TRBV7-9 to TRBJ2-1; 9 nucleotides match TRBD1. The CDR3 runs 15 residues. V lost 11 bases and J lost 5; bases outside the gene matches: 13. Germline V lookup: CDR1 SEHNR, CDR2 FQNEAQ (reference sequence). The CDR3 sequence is CASTTGQGRDNEQFF. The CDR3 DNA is TGTGCCTCAACTACGGGACAGGGTCGCGACAATGAGCAGTTCTTC.

In nucleotides, the CDR3 is TGTGCCAGCAGCTCTAACAGGGGGCGAGATACGCAGTATTTT. It yields the protein CASSSNRGRDTQYF. This sequence joins TRBV7-8 and TRBJ2-3, with 9 bases identical to TRBD1. Per the germline V gene, CDR1 is SGHVS and CDR2 is FQNEAQ. This CDR3 has 14 residues. V was pared by 4 bases and J by 5 bases, with 4 bases of the junction left unmatched.

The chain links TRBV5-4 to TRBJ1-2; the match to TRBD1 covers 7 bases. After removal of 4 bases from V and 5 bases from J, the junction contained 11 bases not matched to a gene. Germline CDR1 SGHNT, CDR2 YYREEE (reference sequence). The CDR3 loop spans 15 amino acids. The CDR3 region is CASSAGTATPYGYTF. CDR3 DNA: TGTGCCAGCAGCGCCGGGACAGCAACACCTTATGGCTACACCTTC.

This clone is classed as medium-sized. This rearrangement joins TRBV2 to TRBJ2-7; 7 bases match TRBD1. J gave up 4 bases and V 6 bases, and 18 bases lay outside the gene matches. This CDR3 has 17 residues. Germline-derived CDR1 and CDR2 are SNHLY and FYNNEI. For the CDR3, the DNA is TGTGCCAGCAGCTTCTTGACAGGGCGACATTTAAGTTACGAGCAGTACTTC. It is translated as CASSFLTGRHLSYEQYF. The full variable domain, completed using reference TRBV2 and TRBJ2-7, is EPEVTQTPSHQVTQMGQEVILRCVPISNHLYFYWYRQILGQKVEFLVSFYNNEISEKSEIFDDQFSVERPDGSNFTLKIRSTKLEDSAMYFCASSFLTGRHLSYEQYFGPGTRLTVT.

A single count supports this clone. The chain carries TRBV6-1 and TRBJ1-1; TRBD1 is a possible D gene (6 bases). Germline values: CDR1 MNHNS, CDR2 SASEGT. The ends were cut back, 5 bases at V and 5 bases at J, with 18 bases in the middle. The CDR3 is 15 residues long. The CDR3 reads CASSQEGVGGTEAFF. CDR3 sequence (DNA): TGTGCCAGCAGTCAAGAGGGGGTGGGTGGAACTGAAGCTTTCTTT.

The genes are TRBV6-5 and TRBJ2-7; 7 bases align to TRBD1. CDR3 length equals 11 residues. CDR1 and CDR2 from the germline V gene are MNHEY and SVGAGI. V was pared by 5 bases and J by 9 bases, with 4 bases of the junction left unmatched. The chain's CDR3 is CASSTGDRQYF. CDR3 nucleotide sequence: TGTGCCAGCAGTACTGGGGACAGGCAGTACTTC.

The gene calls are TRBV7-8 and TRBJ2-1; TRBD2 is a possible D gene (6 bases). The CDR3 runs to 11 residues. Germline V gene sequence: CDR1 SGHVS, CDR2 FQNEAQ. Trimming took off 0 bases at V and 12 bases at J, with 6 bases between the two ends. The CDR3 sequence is CASSLARGQFF. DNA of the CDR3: TGTGCCAGCAGCTTAGCGCGGGGGCAGTTCTTC.

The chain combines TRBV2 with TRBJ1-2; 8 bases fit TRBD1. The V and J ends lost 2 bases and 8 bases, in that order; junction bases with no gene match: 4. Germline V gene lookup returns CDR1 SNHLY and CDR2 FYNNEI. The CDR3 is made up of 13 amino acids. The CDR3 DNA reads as TGTGCCAGCAGTGAACATCAGGGGGCAGGCTACACCTTC. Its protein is CASSEHQGAGYTF.

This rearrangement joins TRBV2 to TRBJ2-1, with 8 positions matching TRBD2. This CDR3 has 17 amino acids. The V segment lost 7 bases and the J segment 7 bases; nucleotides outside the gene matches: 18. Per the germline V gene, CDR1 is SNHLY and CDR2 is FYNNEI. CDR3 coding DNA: TGTGCCAGCAAACCCCGGGAGGGCCGAGGAAAGGGAAATGAGCAGTTCTTC. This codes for CASKPREGRGKGNEQFF.

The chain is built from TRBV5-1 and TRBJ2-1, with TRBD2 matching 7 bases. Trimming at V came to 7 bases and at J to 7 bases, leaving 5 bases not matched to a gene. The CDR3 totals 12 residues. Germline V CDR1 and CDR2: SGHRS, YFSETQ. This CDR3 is CASHGGGNEQFF. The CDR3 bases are TGCGCCAGCCACGGGGGAGGGAATGAGCAGTTCTTC.

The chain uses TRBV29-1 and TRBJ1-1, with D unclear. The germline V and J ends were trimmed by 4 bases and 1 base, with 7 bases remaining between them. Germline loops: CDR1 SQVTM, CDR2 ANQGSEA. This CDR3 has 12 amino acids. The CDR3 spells CSVGQSNTEAFF. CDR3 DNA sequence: TGCAGCGTTGGGCAGTCGAACACTGAAGCTTTCTTT.

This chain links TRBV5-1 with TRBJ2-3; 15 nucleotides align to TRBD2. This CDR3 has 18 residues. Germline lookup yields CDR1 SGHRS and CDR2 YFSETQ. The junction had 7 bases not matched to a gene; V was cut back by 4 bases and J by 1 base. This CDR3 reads CASSPRTSGRVGTDTQYF. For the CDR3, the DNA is TGCGCCAGCAGCCCGCGGACTAGCGGGAGGGTGGGCACAGATACGCAGTATTTT. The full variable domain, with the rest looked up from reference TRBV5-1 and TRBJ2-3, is KAGVTQTPRYLIKTRGQQVTLSCSPISGHRSVSWYQQTPGQGLQFLFEYFSETQRNKGNFPGRFSGRQFSNSRSEMNVSTLELGDSALYLCASSPRTSGRVGTDTQYFGPGTRLTVL.

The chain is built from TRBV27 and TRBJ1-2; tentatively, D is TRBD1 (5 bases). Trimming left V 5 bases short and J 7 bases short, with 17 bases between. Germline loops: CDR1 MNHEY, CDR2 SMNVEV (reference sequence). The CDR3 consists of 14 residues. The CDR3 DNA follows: TGTGCCAGCAGTCCGGGACTCCGTTCGGTTGGCTACACCTTC. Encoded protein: CASSPGLRSVGYTF.

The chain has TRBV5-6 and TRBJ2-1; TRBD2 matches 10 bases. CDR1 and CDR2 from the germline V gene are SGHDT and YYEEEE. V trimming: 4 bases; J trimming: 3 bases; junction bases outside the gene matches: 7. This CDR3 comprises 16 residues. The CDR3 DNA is TGTGCCAGCAGCAAAACCGGACTAGCGGTCTACAATGAGCAGTTCTTC. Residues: CASSKTGLAVYNEQFF.

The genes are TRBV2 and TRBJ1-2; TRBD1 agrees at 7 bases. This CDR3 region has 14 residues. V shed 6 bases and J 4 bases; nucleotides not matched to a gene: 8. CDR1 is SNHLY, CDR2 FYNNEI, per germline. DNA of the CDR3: TGTGCCAGCAGAGCCATAGGGGGCGGCTATGGCTACACCTTC. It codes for CASRAIGGGYGYTF.

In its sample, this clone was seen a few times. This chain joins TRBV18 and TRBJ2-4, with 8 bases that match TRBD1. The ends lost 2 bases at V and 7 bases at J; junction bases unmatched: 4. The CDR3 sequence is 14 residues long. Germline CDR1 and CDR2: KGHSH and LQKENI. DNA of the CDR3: TGTGCCAGCTCACCAGGACAGGGTGTTAACATTCAGTACTTC. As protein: CASSPGQGVNIQYF.